These 28 T cell receptor beta chains originate from one sample sequenced in a study of T cell clonality in common variable immunodeficiency. Repertoires were generated with immunoSEQ multiplex PCR, while TCRdb's copy carries only in-frame clones and drops some. The sample lists about 37,000 clones, none appearing once, the ten largest making up roughly 3.2%. Sequencing was carried out using peripheral blood mononuclear cells. Every receptor here comes from a person aged 18-70 years in good health.

The table lists this clone with many counts. The sequenced fragment ends 3 residues before the CDR3 boundary, so the rest is inferred from the germline J gene. Other nucleotide sequences from this sample produce the same CDR3. The rearrangement uses TRBV7-8 and TRBJ1-6, with 8 bases identical to TRBD1. The ends lost 5 bases at V and 3 bases at J; junction bases unmatched: 3. Germline CDR1 SGHVS, CDR2 FQNEAQ. The CDR3 has 15 amino acids. The CDR3 reads CASSPGTGYNSPLHF. Incomplete CDR3 DNA: TGTGCCAGCAGCCCGGGGACAGGCTATAATTCACCC.

This clone was observed many times. The sequenced fragment ends 3 residues before the CDR3 boundary, so the rest is inferred from the germline J gene. This rearrangement joins TRBV5-1 to TRBJ2-2, with D possibly TRBD1 on 5 matching bases. This CDR3 spans 15 amino acids. Germline lookup yields CDR1 SGHRS and CDR2 YFSETQ. Trimming left V 8 bases short and J 1 base short, with 15 bases between. The CDR3: CASRGQGKNTGELFF. The CDR3 bases that were read are TGCGCCAGTCGTGGGCAGGGAAAGAACACCGGGGAG.

As regards this clone: The read terminates 3 residues before the CDR3 end, so the remaining end is supplied by the germline J gene. The gene calls are TRBV18 and TRBJ2-1, with 8 bases fitting TRBD2. This CDR3 region has 14 residues. V lost 6 bases, J lost 7 bases, and 8 bases stayed unmatched. CDR1 is KGHSH, CDR2 LQKENI, per germline. The CDR3 here is CASSPAGGYNEQFF. The covered CDR3 bases are TGTGCCAGCTCCCCTGCGGGGGGTTATAATGAG.

This clone was picked up many times. Read data end 3 residues before the CDR3 end; the end is taken from the germline J gene. This chain joins TRBV6-4 and TRBJ1-5, with 7 bases that match TRBD1. This CDR3 region has 15 residues. From germline, CDR1 is MRHNA and CDR2 SNTAGT. Trimming cost V 6 bases and J 2 bases; bases outside gene matches: 7. The CDR3 loop is CASRATGEGNQPQHF. CDR3 DNA (partial): TGTGCCAGCAGGGCTACAGGGGAAGGCAATCAGCCC.

This clone was found many times. The missing CDR3 end, 3 residues past where the read stops, is filled in from the germline J gene. The chain has TRBV7-9 and TRBJ1-2, with 10 bases aligning to TRBD1. This CDR3 is built from 13 residues. In germline, CDR1 is SEHNR, CDR2 FQNEAQ (reference sequence). The CDR3 region is CASNEDRGQGYTF. Partial CDR3 DNA: TGTGCCAGCAACGAAGACAGGGGGCAAGGC.

In this sample, this clone turned up many times. Read data end 3 residues before the CDR3 end; the end is taken from the germline J gene. The gene calls are TRBV6-2 or TRBV6-3 and TRBJ2-2, with TRBD2 identical over 14 bases. The V and J ends lost 6 bases and 6 bases, in that order; junction bases with no gene match: 6. CDR3 length: 16 amino acids. Germline V gene sequence: CDR1 MNHEY, CDR2 SVGEGT. The CDR3 bases that were read are TGTGCCAGCAGGATGAGGACTAGCGGGAGGTCCGGGGAG. Protein product: CASRMRTSGRSGE. The full CDR3 protein reads CASRMRTSGRSGELFF.

This clone was counted ten times or more. Read sequence stops 3 residues before the CDR3 end, and the germline J gene provides the missing end. The gene calls are TRBV2 and TRBJ2-3, with 11 positions matching TRBD2. The germline CDR1 and CDR2 sequences are SNHLY and FYNNEI. V gave up 6 bases and J gave up 3 bases; unmatched junction bases: 2. This CDR3 contains 14 residues. CDR3 loop: CASSRTSGTDTQYF. The CDR3 bases that were read are TGTGCCAGCAGCAGGACTAGCGGGACAGATACG.

This clone was found many times. From the germline J gene comes the end of the CDR3, since the read stops 3 residues before it. V and J are TRBV14 and TRBJ2-7; D is possibly TRBD2 (5 bases). Germline V CDR1 and CDR2: SGHDN, FVKESK. V dropped 0 bases and J dropped 0 bases, with 15 bases sitting between them. This CDR3 comprises 17 residues. CDR3 DNA, as far as it was read: TGTGCCAGCAGCCAAGATCTTTCCCCGGGGTACTCCTACGAG. This translates into CASSQDLSPGYSYE. Given in full, the CDR3 is CASSQDLSPGYSYEQYF.

This clone was found a few times. The CDR3 sequence: CASSPEEAGTGSKAFF. Partial CDR3 DNA: TGTGCCAGCAGCCCCGAGGAGGCCGGGACAGGGAGCAAA. The chain uses TRBV7-8 and TRBJ1-1; 9 positions agree with TRBD1. The DNA ends 3 residues before the CDR3 does, and the rest of the CDR3 is filled in from the germline J gene. There are 16 residues in the CDR3. The germline gives CDR1 SGHVS, CDR2 FQNEAQ.

This clone was observed at least ten times. The read is 3 residues too short to cover the CDR3 end, so that end is filled in from the germline J gene. The gene calls are TRBV19 and TRBJ1-1, with 10 bases lining up with TRBD1. With V trimmed by 5 bases and J by 2 bases, 8 bases remained unmatched. In germline, CDR1 is LNHDA, CDR2 SQIVND (reference sequence). The CDR3 has 16 amino acids. CDR3 DNA (partial): TGTGCCAGTAGTCTTCTCGTGACAGGGGGCAACACTGAA. It encodes CASSLLVTGGNTE. The CDR3 as a whole reads CASSLLVTGGNTEAFF.

This clone was counted at least ten times. The read terminates 3 residues before the CDR3 end, so the remaining end is supplied by the germline J gene. This sequence joins TRBV24-1 and TRBJ2-2, with 9 bases lining up with TRBD1. Germline V lookup: CDR1 KGHDR, CDR2 SFDVKD. The CDR3 runs 18 residues. V lost 4 bases and J lost 3; bases outside the gene matches: 11. CDR3 residues: CATSDRYNRGHDTGELFF. CDR3 DNA (partial): TGTGCCACCAGTGACCGGTACAACAGGGGGCACGACACCGGGGAG.

This clone was counted ten times or more. CDR3 sequence: CASSLGASNTEAFF. The sequenced part of the CDR3 DNA is TGTGCCAGCAGCCTAGGGGCTTCGAACACTGAA. The chain carries TRBV12-3 or TRBV12-4 and TRBJ1-1; tentatively, D is TRBD1 (5 bases). The CDR3 goes on 3 residues after the read ends, and that part is filled in from the germline J gene. V lost 6 bases and J lost 1, with 12 bases in between. The CDR3 runs to 14 residues.

This clone has at least ten counts. With the read ending 3 residues before the CDR3 end, the germline J gene is used to fill in that end. The chain employs TRBV2 and TRBJ1-4, with 9 bases lining up with TRBD1. The V gene's germline CDR1 is SNHLY and CDR2 FYNNEI. The CDR3 has 15 residues. V was clipped by 6 bases and J by 8 bases; unmatched bases: 10. CDR3 loop: CASRDRTGVAEKLFF. Partial CDR3 DNA: TGTGCCAGCAGGGACCGGACAGGGGTTGCGGAAAAA.

This clone was observed at least ten times. The read gets to within 3 residues of the CDR3 end, and the germline J gene fills in the rest. This chain uses TRBV18 with TRBJ1-3; no firm D call. Between the trimmed V and J ends, which lost 6 bases and 2 bases, there was a span of 20 bases. There are 17 residues in the CDR3. Germline CDR1 reads KGHSH; CDR2 reads LQKENI. CDR3 DNA (partial): TGTGCCAGCTCCACAAACCCCTTCGCCCGGGCTGGAAACACC. Its protein product is CASSTNPFARAGNT. The whole CDR3 protein reads CASSTNPFARAGNTIYF.

There are many counts of this clone. The sequenced fragment ends 3 residues before the CDR3 boundary, so the rest is inferred from the germline J gene. J is TRBJ1-3 and V is TRBV2; weak D call: TRBD1 (5 bases). The CDR3 totals 16 residues. The V gene's germline CDR1 is SNHLY and CDR2 FYNNEI. Deletions cut 6 bases from V and 2 bases from J, with 17 bases between. Incomplete CDR3 DNA: TGTGCCAGCAGCCCGACGGCAGGGAGGGCTGGAAACACC. Its protein product is CASSPTAGRAGNT. The whole CDR3 is CASSPTAGRAGNTIYF.

This clone was seen at least ten times. Sequencing ends 3 residues short of the CDR3 end; the germline J gene provides the rest. The chain recombines TRBV2 with TRBJ2-7; 7 bases match TRBD1. The CDR3 has 14 amino acids. Germline values: CDR1 SNHLY, CDR2 FYNNEI. The V segment lost 8 bases and the J segment 0 bases; nucleotides outside the gene matches: 7. Partial CDR3 DNA: TGTGCCAGCCAGGAACAGGGGAACTCCTACGAG. Translating it yields CASQEQGNSYE. The CDR3, in full, reads CASQEQGNSYEQYF.

This clone occurred many times. The CDR3 end lies 3 residues beyond the end of the read and is filled in from the germline J gene. The chain joins TRBV30 to TRBJ1-1; D unresolved. CDR1 and CDR2 (germline): GTSNPN, SVGIG (reference sequence). This CDR3 is built from 10 residues. The CDR3 DNA, read in part, is TGTGCCTGGACCCGTATAGAA. It yields the protein CAWTRIE. The complete CDR3 sequence is CAWTRIEAFF.

The sample holds many counts of this clone. The missing CDR3 end, 3 residues past where the read stops, is filled in from the germline J gene. The V and J genes are TRBV5-5 and TRBJ2-7; the match to TRBD1 covers 7 bases. Germline V gene data show CDR1 as SGHKS and CDR2 as YYEKEE (reference sequence). The CDR3 spans 13 residues. V trimming: 3 bases; J trimming: 1 base; junction bases outside the gene matches: 1. CDR3 protein: CASSSGQSYEQYF. CDR3 DNA, as far as it was read: TGTGCCAGCAGCTCGGGACAGTCCTACGAG.

This clone was found many times. The read ends 3 residues early relative to the CDR3; the germline J gene fills the gap. The chain links TRBV20-1 to TRBJ2-6; 9 positions match TRBD2. V lost 0 bases and J lost 2; bases outside the gene matches: 11. Per germline, CDR1 DFQATT and CDR2 SNEGSKA (reference sequence). The CDR3 covers 19 residues. CDR3 DNA, as far as it was read: TGCAGTGCTAGAGAGGCCGGGACTAGCTTAGGTACTGGGGCCAACGTC. It is translated as CSAREAGTSLGTGANV. The CDR3 in its entirety is CSAREAGTSLGTGANVLTF.

The table lists this clone with many counts. From the germline J gene comes the end of the CDR3, since the read stops 3 residues before it. This chain connects TRBV6-1 to TRBJ1-1, with D maybe TRBD1 (5 bases). Germline lookup yields CDR1 MNHNS and CDR2 SASEGT. This CDR3 comprises 15 residues. V lost 4 bases, J lost 1 base, and 13 bases lay in between. Here the CDR3 reads CASSAQGYGNTEAFF. Incomplete CDR3 DNA: TGTGCCAGCAGTGCCCAGGGCTACGGGAACACTGAA.

Ten or more counts support this clone. The read terminates 3 residues ahead of where the CDR3 ends, so the germline J gene completes it. This rearrangement joins TRBV6-4 to TRBJ2-1; D might be TRBD2 (6 bases). Germline-derived CDR1 and CDR2 are MRHNA and SNTAGT. With 6 bases removed from V and 7 bases from J, the gap between germline ends came to 16 bases. CDR3 length: 14 residues. Here the CDR3 reads CASRGDRAGNEQFF. The sequenced part of the CDR3 DNA is TGTGCCAGCAGAGGTGATAGGGCGGGAAATGAG.

In its sample, this clone was seen many times. The sequenced CDR3 bases are TGCGCCAGCAGTGAGGCGGGAGCCAGCAATGAG. It is translated as CASSEAGASNE. The CDR3 in its entirety is CASSEAGASNEQFF. The chain links TRBV10-2 to TRBJ2-1; 7 positions match TRBD2. Sequencing ends 3 residues short of the CDR3 end; the germline J gene provides the rest. This CDR3 is 14 amino acids long. Germline V gene sequence: CDR1 WSHSY, CDR2 SAAADI. Trimming took 2 bases from V and 6 from J; bases not matched to a gene: 4.

As concerns this clone: The read stops 3 residues short of the end of the CDR3; the missing end is completed from the germline J gene. The V gene is TRBV20-1, the J gene TRBJ1-4; D is perhaps TRBD1 (5 bases). Germline lookup yields CDR1 DFQATT and CDR2 SNEGSKA (reference sequence). There are 14 residues in the CDR3. CDR3 sequence: CSAEQVSTNSPLFF. Partial CDR3 DNA: TGCAGTGCTGAACAGGTTTCCACAAATTCACCA.

This clone turned up a few times. The sequenced fragment ends 3 residues before the CDR3 boundary, so the rest is inferred from the germline J gene. The J gene is TRBJ1-2, the V gene TRBV7-6, with D possibly matching TRBD1 (6 bases). Germline-derived CDR1 and CDR2 are SGHVS and FNYEAQ. This CDR3 spans 14 amino acids. The CDR3: CASSPRTDSYDYTF. The covered CDR3 bases are TGTGCCAGCAGCCCAAGGACAGACTCCTACGAC.

This clone was seen at least ten times. The DNA ends 3 residues before the CDR3 does, and the rest of the CDR3 is filled in from the germline J gene. The V and J genes are TRBV30 and TRBJ1-2, with D unresolved. CDR1 and CDR2 (germline): GTSNPN, SVGIG (reference sequence). The V and J ends lost 2 bases and 1 base respectively, with 5 bases between them. The CDR3 is made up of 12 amino acids. This chain's CDR3 is CAWSTGNYGYTF. The covered CDR3 bases are TGTGCCTGGAGTACGGGTAACTATGGC.

This clone was seen ten or more times. The missing CDR3 end, 3 residues past where the read stops, is filled in from the germline J gene. The gene calls are TRBV7-9 and TRBJ1-6; 8 nucleotides line up with TRBD1. The CDR3 is 15 residues long. Germline assignment: CDR1 SEHNR and CDR2 FQNEAQ (reference sequence). Trimming removed 6 bases from V and 4 bases from J; junction bases left unmatched: 5. The sequenced part of the CDR3 DNA is TGTGCCAGCAGTTCACAGGGGGGATATAATTCACCC. It translates to CASSSQGGYNSP. The entire CDR3 protein is CASSSQGGYNSPLHF.

This clone was recorded many times. The CDR3 extends 3 residues past the end of the read, so its final part is completed from the germline J gene. The rearrangement uses TRBV20-1 and TRBJ1-1, with 7 bases aligning to TRBD1. The CDR3 runs 13 residues. The germline V gene encodes CDR1 DFQATT and CDR2 SNEGSKA (reference sequence). CDR3 sequence reads: CSARTGDSTEAFF. The CDR3 bases that were read are TGCAGTGCTAGAACAGGGGACAGCACCGAA.

There are many counts of this clone. Sequencing ends 3 residues short of the CDR3 end; the germline J gene provides the rest. J is TRBJ1-5 and V is TRBV4-2; no clear D. CDR1 and CDR2 from the germline V gene are LGHNA and YNFKEQ. The CDR3 runs 16 residues. V was cut by 0 bases and J by 3 bases, with 12 bases left in between. The covered CDR3 bases are TGTGCCAGCAGCCAAGAAGGCGGCGCACCCAATCAGCCC. Translating it yields CASSQEGGAPNQP. The entire CDR3 is CASSQEGGAPNQPQHF.